Many counts were recorded for the clone carrying this TCR beta chain. Its antigen is unknown. TCRdb reanalysed the PCR reads using MiXCR and keeps one entry per CDR3 protein. The sample contains about 67,000 distinct CDR3 sequences, roughly 17% of which appear only once. The sample originates from a study of molecular identifiers for immune sequencing clone quantification. Germline-derived CDR1 and CDR2 are DFQATT and SNEGSKA (reference sequence). The CDR3 spans 15 residues. General observations from the study: Jurkat TCR RNA spiked in from one cell (amid more than 850,000 naive cells) was reportedly detectable. Identical TCR molecules that share a barcode could lead to an underestimation of highly expanded clone sizes.

This receptor was obtained from a human donor in good health. Some libraries in this study had Jurkat cell RNA spiked in. V and J are TRBV20-1 and TRBJ2-1; 9 bases line up with TRBD2. The sequencing input was naive CD8+ T cells from blood, with Jurkat cell RNA spiked in. The sample's subset: FACS-sorted CD8+CD4-CCR7+CD45RA+ naive T cells. The CDR3 DNA sequence: TGCAGCAGCCGACCCCTGGGGACTAGCATCGGTGAGCAGTTCTTC. Residues: CSSRPLGTSIGEQFF.